The 9 T cell receptor beta chains presented below share a single source sample, sequenced in a study of OX40 agonist ivuxolimab in advanced cancers. The protocol was immunoSEQ multiplex PCR, while the TCRdb copy is restricted to in-frame clones and leaves out a portion. The top ten clones hold about 69% of a sample with under 6,000 clones, roughly 67% of them seen once. The sequencing here drew on CD4+ or CD8+ T cells sorted from blood, taken in a trial of the OX40 agonist ivuxolimab. All receptors come from an adult with an advanced solid tumor such as melanoma, head and neck, liver or kidney cancer.

This clone was counted a few times. A junction end diverges from the germline sequence, so it may reflect a read error. The gene calls are TRBV7-7 and TRBJ1-5; 9 bases line up with TRBD1. The germline V gene encodes CDR1 SSHAT and CDR2 FNYEAQ (reference sequence). The CDR3 extends over 14 amino acids. The CDR3 DNA sequence: TGTGCTAGCAGCCCCGCGGGACAGGGCCAGCCCCAGCATTTT. Translated: CASSPAGQGQPQHF.

This clone has more than one count but fewer than ten. V usage is TRBV28 and J usage is TRBJ2-7; perhaps TRBD2 as D (7 bases). Trimming removed 2 bases at V and 6 bases at J, with 14 bases between. CDR1 and CDR2 (germline): MDHEN, SYDVKM. The CDR3 length is 14 residues. The CDR3 DNA sequence: TGTGCCAGCAGTTTAATGGGGGGGCCGAGCGAGCAGTACTTC. It is translated as CASSLMGGPSEQYF.

The chain is built from TRBV4-1 and TRBJ2-1; no firm D call. CDR1 and CDR2 (germline): MGHRA, YSYEKL. The CDR3 sequence is 15 residues long. Trimming pared 5 bases from V and 0 bases from J, leaving 11 bases between. This CDR3 reads CASSGSPLSYNEQFF. CDR3 DNA sequence: TGCGCCAGCAGCGGGTCGCCGCTCTCCTACAATGAGCAGTTCTTC.

The chain is built from TRBV4-3 and TRBJ1-4; 7 positions agree with TRBD1. The trim removed 4 bases at V and 5 bases at J, leaving 7 bases unmatched. Per germline, CDR1 LGHNA and CDR2 YSLEER. The CDR3 loop spans 15 amino acids. The CDR3 loop is CASSLLDRRNEKLFF. Here the CDR3 DNA reads TGCGCCAGCAGCCTCCTGGACAGGAGGAATGAAAAACTGTTTTTT.

The V call is TRBV9, the J call TRBJ2-5; 8 bases map to TRBD2. The CDR3 runs 16 residues. Germline lookup yields CDR1 SGDLS and CDR2 YYNGEE. The junction had 12 bases not matched to a gene; V was cut back by 3 bases and J by 5 bases. The CDR3 loop reads CASSGYSSGGGETQYF. CDR3 nucleotide sequence: TGTGCCAGCAGCGGCTATTCCAGCGGGGGTGGCGAGACCCAGTACTTC.

The V gene is TRBV11-1, the J gene TRBJ2-5; 7 bases fit TRBD1. V lost 2 bases and J lost 7; bases outside the gene matches: 13. From germline, CDR1 is SGHAT and CDR2 FQDESV (reference sequence). The CDR3 is 16 residues long. CDR3 nucleotides: TGTGCCAGCAGCTTACGTAGACGGGACAGCCCAGGGACCCAGTACTTC. Its protein product is CASSLRRRDSPGTQYF.

This clone appeared a single time. In DNA form, the CDR3 reads TGCGCCAGCAGCCAAGAACGGCAGGGGCATGGCTACACCTTC. Its translation: CASSQERQGHGYTF. V is TRBV4-3 and J is TRBJ1-2, with D possibly matching TRBD1 (6 bases). V shed 0 bases and J shed 6 bases, with 11 bases lying between them. Germline loops: CDR1 LGHNA, CDR2 YSLEER. CDR3 length: 14 amino acids.

V usage is TRBV6-1 and J usage is TRBJ1-2; D remains unclear. From germline, CDR1 is MNHNS and CDR2 SASEGT. The CDR3 runs 12 residues. V gave up 5 bases and J gave up 6 bases, with 10 bases separating them. CDR3 sequence: CASSLVGDGYTF. As DNA, the CDR3 is TGTGCCAGCAGTTTGGTCGGGGATGGCTACACCTTC.

This clone is termed medium-sized. This chain joins TRBV19 and TRBJ2-7, with D unresolved. Germline V gene data show CDR1 as LNHDA and CDR2 as SQIVND (reference sequence). Trimming stripped 6 bases from V and 4 bases from J, with 13 bases between. The CDR3 contains 13 residues. The CDR3 region is CASSRNPAYEQYF. In DNA form, the CDR3 reads TGTGCCAGTAGCCGCAACCCAGCTTACGAGCAGTACTTC.